This T cell receptor beta chain was documented in a study of control samples from healthy donors and cancer patients. Sequenced by immunoSEQ multiplex PCR; TCRdb stores in-frame clones only, minus some. The table includes 75,000 to 95,000 clones, 84% detected once. Trimming stripped 5 bases from V and 6 bases from J, with 11 bases between. Germline CDR1 reads LNHNV; CDR2 reads YYDKDF (reference sequence). The CDR3 extends over 13 amino acids. This TCR came from a man in his sixties or seventies with lung cancer. Sequenced input: PBMCs. The chain uses TRBV15 and TRBJ1-5; D is possibly TRBD1 (6 bases). CDR3 amino acids: CATSEQGSQPQHF. In DNA, the CDR3 is TGTGCCACCAGCGAACAGGGTAGTCAGCCCCAGCATTTT.